This T cell receptor (beta chain) comes out of a study of OX40 agonist ivuxolimab in advanced cancers. Across the study: Patients were dosed with the agonistic anti-OX40 (CD134) antibody ivuxolimab. Study-wide findings and caveats: Expanded clones belonging to CD8+ T cells outnumbered, on average, those of CD4+.

This table comes from immunoSEQ multiplex PCR, and its TCRdb copy is limited to in-frame clones, with some not included. The sample contains tens of thousands of clones, about 91% of which appear only once. Notes on this clone: Antigen unknown.

V lost 3 bases, J lost 4 bases, and 7 bases lay in between. The CDR3 sequence is 12 residues long. From germline, CDR1 is SGHTS and CDR2 YDEGEE. The clonotype was recovered from an adult with an advanced solid tumor such as melanoma, head and neck, liver or kidney cancer. V is TRBV5-8 and J is TRBJ1-2; TRBD1 might be the D (5 bases). The source was CD4+ or CD8+ T cells sorted from blood, collected in a trial of the OX40 agonist ivuxolimab. The DNA for the CDR3 is TGTGCCAGCAGCTGGGGGACCTATGGCTACACCTTC. Protein sequence: CASSWGTYGYTF.